These 14 T cell receptor beta chains share one sample of origin, sequenced in a study of Ad26.COV2.S vaccination and SARS-CoV-2 variants. Treatment described: 15 to 20 received Ad26.COV2.S at low or high dose, single or two shots; about 5 received placebo; per-sample allocation not given. Samples were taken on day 63 after the first vaccine or placebo injection. Assay: immunoSEQ multiplex PCR; the TCRdb copy retains only in-frame clones and omits some. The sample has over 400,000 clones, around 92% seen once. This material consisted of peripheral blood, taken in a trial of Ad26.COV2.S vaccine versus placebo. These receptors were taken from a person between 18 and 59 years old who received the Ad26.COV2.S COVID-19 vaccine or a placebo.

This clone has a single count. The chain employs TRBV7-2 and TRBJ2-3; D is ambiguous. V was cut by 1 base and J by 1 base, with 9 bases left in between. CDR1 and CDR2 from the germline V gene are SGHTA and FQGNSA. The CDR3 spans 15 residues. The DNA of the CDR3 is TGTGCCAGCAGCTTAGTGAGTAGTGGCACAGATACGCAGTATTTT. It yields the protein CASSLVSSGTDTQYF.

This chain connects TRBV3-1 (or the pseudogene TRBV3-2) to TRBJ2-7; 9 nucleotides match TRBD2. Trimming took 2 bases from V and 7 from J; bases not matched to a gene: 12. The CDR3 length is 16 residues. The V gene's germline CDR1 is LGHDT and CDR2 YNNKEL (reference sequence). CDR3 in amino acids: CASSQYLAGDFIEQYF. The CDR3 DNA is TGTGCCAGCAGCCAATATTTAGCGGGGGACTTTATTGAGCAGTACTTC.

Only one count was recorded for this clone. The chain carries TRBV7-6 and TRBJ2-3; 7 positions match TRBD1. CDR1 SGHVS and CDR2 FNYEAQ come from the germline V gene. CDR3 length equals 15 residues. Losses at the gene ends were 3 bases for V and 3 bases for J; bases not matched to a gene: 6. The CDR3 sequence is CASSFRRQGTDTQYF. The CDR3 region has the DNA TGTGCCAGCAGCTTTAGACGACAGGGAACAGATACGCAGTATTTT.

This sequence joins TRBV7-2 and TRBJ2-3; TRBD2 agrees at 14 bases. CDR1 SGHTA and CDR2 FQGNSA come from the germline V gene. With 5 bases clipped from V and 0 bases from J, the junction kept 7 bases outside the gene matches. This CDR3 spans 18 amino acids. The CDR3 loop reads CASSRPGLAGGSTDTQYF. The CDR3 DNA follows: TGTGCCAGCAGCCGCCCCGGACTAGCGGGGGGCAGCACAGATACGCAGTATTTT.

CDR3: CASSQTGESTDTQYF. The CDR3 DNA sequence: TGTGCCAGCAGTCAGACAGGGGAGAGCACAGATACGCAGTATTTT. The chain recombines TRBV28 with TRBJ2-3, with 8 bases that match TRBD1. The CDR3 covers 15 residues. Germline trimming cut 5 bases from V and 0 bases from J; bases unmatched to any gene: 4. CDR1 and CDR2 (germline): MDHEN, SYDVKM.

This clone appeared a few times. This chain uses TRBV4-1 with TRBJ2-3; maybe TRBD2 (6 bases). Germline lookup yields CDR1 MGHRA and CDR2 YSYEKL. This CDR3 contains 13 residues. The V gene lost 3 bases and the J gene lost 6 bases, with 10 bases spanning the gap. Here the CDR3 reads CASSHPGSDTQYF. Written as DNA, the CDR3 is TGCGCCAGCAGCCACCCCGGGAGTGATACGCAGTATTTT.

The chain combines TRBV2 with TRBJ2-5; D assignment may be TRBD1 or TRBD2 (5 bases each). In germline, CDR1 is SNHLY, CDR2 FYNNEI. This CDR3 contains 12 residues. Deletions cut 8 bases from V and 4 bases from J, with 11 bases between. The CDR3 DNA reads as TGTGCCAGCGACGTGAGGGGAGAGACCCAGTACTTC. This sequence encodes CASDVRGETQYF. Combining the CDR3 with reference TRBV2 and TRBJ2-5 gives the whole variable domain EPEVTQTPSHQVTQMGQEVILRCVPISNHLYFYWYRQILGQKVEFLVSFYNNEISEKSEIFDDQFSVERPDGSNFTLKIRSTKLEDSAMYFCASDVRGETQYFGPGTRLLVL.

J is TRBJ1-6 and V is TRBV2, with D perhaps matching TRBD1 (6 bases). The CDR3 runs 17 residues. The V gene's germline CDR1 is SNHLY and CDR2 FYNNEI. V gave up 4 bases and J gave up 1 base, with 14 bases separating them. The chain's CDR3 is CASSGATRGSYNSPLHF. CDR3 bases: TGTGCCAGCAGTGGGGCGACCAGGGGTTCCTATAATTCACCCCTCCACTTT. Complete variable domain (other parts from reference TRBV2 and TRBJ1-6): EPEVTQTPSHQVTQMGQEVILRCVPISNHLYFYWYRQILGQKVEFLVSFYNNEISEKSEIFDDQFSVERPDGSNFTLKIRSTKLEDSAMYFCASSGATRGSYNSPLHFGNGTRLTVT.

The CDR3 sequence: CASSRDLRDGYTF. For the CDR3, the DNA is TGTGCCAGCAGCCGGGACTTAAGGGATGGCTACACCTTC. This chain connects TRBV5-4 to TRBJ1-2; tentatively, D is TRBD1 (5 bases). Germline V gene sequence: CDR1 SGHNT, CDR2 YYREEE (reference sequence). The CDR3 extends over 13 amino acids. V lost 4 bases to trimming and J lost 6 bases, with 13 bases between them.

The CDR3 sequence is CASTGTGYYDEQFF. Written as DNA, the CDR3 is TGTGCCAGCACCGGGACAGGGTATTACGATGAGCAGTTCTTC. The rearrangement uses TRBV3-1 (or the pseudogene TRBV3-2) and TRBJ2-1; 9 bases map to TRBD1. Losses at the gene ends were 7 bases for V and 8 bases for J; bases not matched to a gene: 9. Germline CDR1 is LGHDT and CDR2 is YNNKEL (reference sequence). The CDR3 is 14 amino acids.

Note on this clone: Other DNA sequences in the sample encode the same CDR3. The chain combines TRBV28 with TRBJ2-7; D gene uncertain. With 1 base removed from V and 3 bases from J, the gap between germline ends came to 4 bases. The CDR3 runs 12 residues. Germline V gene data show CDR1 as MDHEN and CDR2 as SYDVKM. CDR3 sequence: CASSLSGYEQYF. The CDR3 bases are TGTGCCAGCAGTTTATCCGGCTACGAGCAGTACTTC.

V usage is TRBV6-5 and J usage is TRBJ2-7; no definite D call. Germline CDR1 reads MNHEY; CDR2 reads SVGAGI. The CDR3 is 16 amino acids. V dropped 2 bases and J dropped 6 bases, with 20 bases sitting between them. CDR3 DNA sequence: TGTGCCAGCAGTTACCCTCCCTCCCCTAGTTTGGGCGAGCAGTACTTC. Amino acid sequence: CASSYPPSPSLGEQYF.

The sample holds one count of this clone. This chain joins TRBV6-1 and TRBJ1-2; 8 bases align to TRBD1. Trimming at V came to 3 bases and at J to 4 bases, leaving 7 bases not matched to a gene. The CDR3 consists of 15 residues. CDR1 is MNHNS, CDR2 SASEGT, per germline. This chain's CDR3 is CASSDVGTGRYGYTF. The CDR3 DNA sequence: TGTGCCAGCAGTGATGTGGGGACAGGTCGCTATGGCTACACCTTC.

This chain joins TRBV10-3 and TRBJ1-2, with 7 bases lining up with TRBD1. Germline V gene sequence: CDR1 ENHRY, CDR2 SYGVKD. J lost 6 bases, V lost 2 bases, and 9 bases had no gene match. The CDR3 covers 15 residues. In nucleotides, the CDR3 is TGTGCCATCAGTGAGGTTAGGACAGGCGAGGATGGCTACACCTTC. Its translation is CAISEVRTGEDGYTF.